The 15 T cell receptor beta chains reported below all come from one sample, sequenced in a study of cytomegalovirus exposure and HLA in healthy donors (dated by TCRdb to 2016 to 2017). Library preparation used the immunoSEQ multiplex PCR assay. The multiplex PCR relied on a mix of 60 forward primers for TCR Vbeta segments and 13 reverse primers for TCR Jbeta segments. TCRdb re-hosts the immuneACCESS table, in-frame sequences only. Its copies lack some clones; in the studies checked, an unresolved V gene accounts for under half of them, and the cause for the rest is not known. The sample yields 100,000 to 150,000 clones; 75% to 85% were counted once. Around 3.9% of the sample goes to the ten largest clones. The specimen sequenced was PBMCs. These receptors all stem from a man in his forties in good health and CMV-seronegative.

This clone was counted only a few times. The chain has TRBV6-5 and TRBJ1-2; D gene ambiguous. Trimming left V 6 bases short and J 3 bases short, with 11 bases between. This CDR3 has 13 residues. Per the germline V gene, CDR1 is MNHEY and CDR2 is SVGAGI. CDR3 DNA sequence: TGTGCCAGCAGCCTCGGTCGGGACTATGGCTACACCTTC. Translation: CASSLGRDYGYTF.

The chain is built from TRBV9 and TRBJ2-3, with a possible D match to TRBD2 (5 bases). CDR1 SGDLS and CDR2 YYNGEE come from the germline V gene. The CDR3 covers 14 residues. Trimming stripped 0 bases from V and 4 bases from J, with 9 bases between. CDR3 sequence reads: CASSVGSVADTQYF. DNA for the CDR3: TGTGCCAGCAGCGTAGGTAGCGTGGCAGATACGCAGTATTTT.

The chain uses TRBV27 and TRBJ2-1; tentatively, D is TRBD2 (6 bases). V dropped 8 bases and J dropped 8 bases, with 16 bases sitting between them. This CDR3 spans 13 amino acids. The germline V gene encodes CDR1 MNHEY and CDR2 SMNVEV (reference sequence). The CDR3 here is CASGGVRFDEQFF. DNA of the CDR3: TGTGCCAGCGGAGGGGTGCGTTTCGATGAGCAGTTCTTC.

The chain recombines TRBV11-2 with TRBJ2-2, with 8 bases lining up with TRBD2. The CDR3 totals 12 residues. V shed 10 bases and J 4 bases; nucleotides not matched to a gene: 2. Germline V lookup: CDR1 SGHAT, CDR2 FQNNGV. The CDR3 here is CATGGRTGELFF. The CDR3, as DNA: TGTGCCACGGGGGGGCGCACCGGGGAGCTGTTTTTT.

The chain uses TRBV6-5 and TRBJ1-1; TRBD1 agrees at 7 bases. This CDR3 contains 13 residues. Trimming at V came to 7 bases and at J to 8 bases, leaving 10 bases not matched to a gene. Per the germline V gene, CDR1 is MNHEY and CDR2 is SVGAGI. CDR3 nucleotides: TGTGCCAGCAACGTAAGGACAGGCAGCGAAGCTTTCTTT. It codes for CASNVRTGSEAFF.

The rearrangement joins TRBV27 to TRBJ2-7; tentative D call: TRBD2 (5 bases). This CDR3 has 15 residues. The V end was cut by 1 base, the J end by 3 bases, with 13 bases between. The germline V gene has CDR1 MNHEY and CDR2 SMNVEV (reference sequence). CDR3 amino acids: CASSLLRELHYEQYF. For the CDR3, the DNA is TGTGCCAGCAGTTTATTAAGGGAGTTACACTACGAGCAGTACTTC.

The J gene is TRBJ1-1, the V gene TRBV18; D is ambiguous. Per germline, CDR1 KGHSH and CDR2 LQKENI. Trimming left V 3 bases short and J 5 bases short, with 10 bases between. CDR3 size: 13 residues. CDR3 sequence reads: CASSPVRETEAFF. Written as DNA, the CDR3 is TGTGCCAGCTCACCGGTAAGAGAGACTGAAGCTTTCTTT. Complete variable domain (other parts from reference TRBV18 and TRBJ1-1): NAGVMQNPRHLVRRRGQEARLRCSPMKGHSHVYWYRQLPEEGLKFMVYLQKENIIDESGMPKERFSAEFPKEGPSILRIQQVVRGDSAAYFCASSPVRETEAFFGQGTRLTVV.

The CDR3 sequence is CASSQEQVNTDTQYF. Written as DNA, the CDR3 is TGCGCCAGCAGCCAAGAGCAGGTCAACACAGATACGCAGTATTTT. This chain uses TRBV4-1 with TRBJ2-3; D is unresolved. V lost 0 bases to trimming and J lost 2 bases, with 9 bases between them. This CDR3 is built from 15 residues. Per the germline V gene, CDR1 is MGHRA and CDR2 is YSYEKL.

The chain joins TRBV10-3 to TRBJ2-5, with 8 nucleotides matching TRBD2. This CDR3 is 16 amino acids long. The germline V gene encodes CDR1 ENHRY and CDR2 SYGVKD. With V trimmed by 6 bases and J by 1 base, 10 bases remained unmatched. CDR3 sequence (DNA): TGTGCCATCAGGGCAGGGAGTGCGGGGGGCCAAGAGACCCAGTACTTC. It translates to CAIRAGSAGGQETQYF.

The chain employs TRBV5-1 and TRBJ2-2; D remains ambiguous. This CDR3 has 14 residues. Germline V lookup: CDR1 SGHRS, CDR2 YFSETQ. The V end lost 4 bases, the J end lost 0 bases, and 7 bases lay between the germline ends. The CDR3 nucleotides are TGCGCCAGCAGCCGGGTCCCGAACACCGGGGAGCTGTTTTTT. It yields the protein CASSRVPNTGELFF.

A few counts support this clone. The chain employs TRBV9 and TRBJ1-4; D is ambiguous. CDR1 and CDR2 from the germline V gene are SGDLS and YYNGEE. This CDR3 has 15 residues. V lost 4 bases, J lost 5 bases, and 15 bases lay in between. The CDR3 region is CASSLSSQMNEKLFF. CDR3 bases: TGTGCCAGCAGCCTTTCTTCACAAATGAATGAAAAACTGTTTTTT.

In this sample, this clone turned up once. The chain joins TRBV19 to TRBJ1-4; 8 positions agree with TRBD1. V lost 5 bases and J lost 5; bases outside the gene matches: 13. The CDR3 has 17 amino acids. CDR1 and CDR2 from the germline V gene are LNHDA and SQIVND (reference sequence). DNA for the CDR3: TGTGCCAGTAGTTTCTATTCGGGACAGGCGGCAAATGAAAAACTGTTTTTT. Residues: CASSFYSGQAANEKLFF.

The chain is built from TRBV29-1 and TRBJ1-6, with TRBD1 as a possible D gene (5 bases). CDR1 is SQVTM, CDR2 ANQGSEA, per germline. V was cut by 5 bases and J by 12 bases, with 17 bases left in between. There are 13 residues in the CDR3. CDR3 DNA sequence: TGCAGCGTTCTCTTTGACCGGGGGTTACCCCTCCACTTT. Residues: CSVLFDRGLPLHF.

The chain uses TRBV7-9 and TRBJ1-1, with D possibly TRBD1 on 5 matching bases. Trimming cost V 5 bases and J 6 bases, with 13 bases left between them. Per germline, CDR1 SEHNR and CDR2 FQNEAQ (reference sequence). The CDR3 totals 13 residues. The CDR3 loop is CASSPRGGSEAFF. CDR3 sequence (DNA): TGTGCCAGCAGCCCCCGGGGGGGATCTGAAGCTTTCTTT.

The chain couples TRBV9 to TRBJ1-5, with D possibly TRBD1 on 6 matching bases. Between the trimmed V and J ends, which lost 0 bases and 2 bases, there was a span of 9 bases. In germline, CDR1 is SGDLS, CDR2 YYNGEE. This CDR3 spans 15 amino acids. The CDR3 region has the DNA TGTGCCAGCAGCGTAGGGGGGCTTGGCAATCAGCCCCAGCATTTT. It codes for CASSVGGLGNQPQHF.